This TCR beta chain stems from a study of Ad26.COV2.S vaccination and SARS-CoV-2 variants. The repertoire was sequenced with immunoSEQ multiplex PCR; TCRdb's copy has only in-frame clones and lacks some. This sample carries 440,000 or so clones, around 92% of them seen once, and the ten largest clones take more than 1.5%. Study-wide results and caveats: Following vaccination, spike-specific CD8+ and CD4+ T cell responses reportedly exhibited substantial breadth.

Trimming cost V 7 bases and J 3 bases, with 16 bases left between them. Germline V gene lookup returns CDR1 MDHEN and CDR2 SYDVKM. The CDR3 length is 14 residues. As concerns this clone: Its antigen is unidentified.

As to treatment: 19 received Ad26.COV2.S at low or high dose, single or two shots; 5 received placebo; per-sample allocation not given. Sampling was performed 63 days after the first vaccine or placebo injection. The gene calls are TRBV28 and TRBJ2-7, with D tentatively TRBD2 (6 bases). The sequence was obtained from a person aged 18 to 59 who received the Ad26.COV2.S COVID-19 vaccine or a placebo. Sample: peripheral blood, taken in a trial of Ad26.COV2.S vaccine versus placebo. CDR3 in DNA: TGTGCCAGCATGTGGGGACTCCAAAGCTACGAGCAGTACTTC. Residues: CASMWGLQSYEQYF.